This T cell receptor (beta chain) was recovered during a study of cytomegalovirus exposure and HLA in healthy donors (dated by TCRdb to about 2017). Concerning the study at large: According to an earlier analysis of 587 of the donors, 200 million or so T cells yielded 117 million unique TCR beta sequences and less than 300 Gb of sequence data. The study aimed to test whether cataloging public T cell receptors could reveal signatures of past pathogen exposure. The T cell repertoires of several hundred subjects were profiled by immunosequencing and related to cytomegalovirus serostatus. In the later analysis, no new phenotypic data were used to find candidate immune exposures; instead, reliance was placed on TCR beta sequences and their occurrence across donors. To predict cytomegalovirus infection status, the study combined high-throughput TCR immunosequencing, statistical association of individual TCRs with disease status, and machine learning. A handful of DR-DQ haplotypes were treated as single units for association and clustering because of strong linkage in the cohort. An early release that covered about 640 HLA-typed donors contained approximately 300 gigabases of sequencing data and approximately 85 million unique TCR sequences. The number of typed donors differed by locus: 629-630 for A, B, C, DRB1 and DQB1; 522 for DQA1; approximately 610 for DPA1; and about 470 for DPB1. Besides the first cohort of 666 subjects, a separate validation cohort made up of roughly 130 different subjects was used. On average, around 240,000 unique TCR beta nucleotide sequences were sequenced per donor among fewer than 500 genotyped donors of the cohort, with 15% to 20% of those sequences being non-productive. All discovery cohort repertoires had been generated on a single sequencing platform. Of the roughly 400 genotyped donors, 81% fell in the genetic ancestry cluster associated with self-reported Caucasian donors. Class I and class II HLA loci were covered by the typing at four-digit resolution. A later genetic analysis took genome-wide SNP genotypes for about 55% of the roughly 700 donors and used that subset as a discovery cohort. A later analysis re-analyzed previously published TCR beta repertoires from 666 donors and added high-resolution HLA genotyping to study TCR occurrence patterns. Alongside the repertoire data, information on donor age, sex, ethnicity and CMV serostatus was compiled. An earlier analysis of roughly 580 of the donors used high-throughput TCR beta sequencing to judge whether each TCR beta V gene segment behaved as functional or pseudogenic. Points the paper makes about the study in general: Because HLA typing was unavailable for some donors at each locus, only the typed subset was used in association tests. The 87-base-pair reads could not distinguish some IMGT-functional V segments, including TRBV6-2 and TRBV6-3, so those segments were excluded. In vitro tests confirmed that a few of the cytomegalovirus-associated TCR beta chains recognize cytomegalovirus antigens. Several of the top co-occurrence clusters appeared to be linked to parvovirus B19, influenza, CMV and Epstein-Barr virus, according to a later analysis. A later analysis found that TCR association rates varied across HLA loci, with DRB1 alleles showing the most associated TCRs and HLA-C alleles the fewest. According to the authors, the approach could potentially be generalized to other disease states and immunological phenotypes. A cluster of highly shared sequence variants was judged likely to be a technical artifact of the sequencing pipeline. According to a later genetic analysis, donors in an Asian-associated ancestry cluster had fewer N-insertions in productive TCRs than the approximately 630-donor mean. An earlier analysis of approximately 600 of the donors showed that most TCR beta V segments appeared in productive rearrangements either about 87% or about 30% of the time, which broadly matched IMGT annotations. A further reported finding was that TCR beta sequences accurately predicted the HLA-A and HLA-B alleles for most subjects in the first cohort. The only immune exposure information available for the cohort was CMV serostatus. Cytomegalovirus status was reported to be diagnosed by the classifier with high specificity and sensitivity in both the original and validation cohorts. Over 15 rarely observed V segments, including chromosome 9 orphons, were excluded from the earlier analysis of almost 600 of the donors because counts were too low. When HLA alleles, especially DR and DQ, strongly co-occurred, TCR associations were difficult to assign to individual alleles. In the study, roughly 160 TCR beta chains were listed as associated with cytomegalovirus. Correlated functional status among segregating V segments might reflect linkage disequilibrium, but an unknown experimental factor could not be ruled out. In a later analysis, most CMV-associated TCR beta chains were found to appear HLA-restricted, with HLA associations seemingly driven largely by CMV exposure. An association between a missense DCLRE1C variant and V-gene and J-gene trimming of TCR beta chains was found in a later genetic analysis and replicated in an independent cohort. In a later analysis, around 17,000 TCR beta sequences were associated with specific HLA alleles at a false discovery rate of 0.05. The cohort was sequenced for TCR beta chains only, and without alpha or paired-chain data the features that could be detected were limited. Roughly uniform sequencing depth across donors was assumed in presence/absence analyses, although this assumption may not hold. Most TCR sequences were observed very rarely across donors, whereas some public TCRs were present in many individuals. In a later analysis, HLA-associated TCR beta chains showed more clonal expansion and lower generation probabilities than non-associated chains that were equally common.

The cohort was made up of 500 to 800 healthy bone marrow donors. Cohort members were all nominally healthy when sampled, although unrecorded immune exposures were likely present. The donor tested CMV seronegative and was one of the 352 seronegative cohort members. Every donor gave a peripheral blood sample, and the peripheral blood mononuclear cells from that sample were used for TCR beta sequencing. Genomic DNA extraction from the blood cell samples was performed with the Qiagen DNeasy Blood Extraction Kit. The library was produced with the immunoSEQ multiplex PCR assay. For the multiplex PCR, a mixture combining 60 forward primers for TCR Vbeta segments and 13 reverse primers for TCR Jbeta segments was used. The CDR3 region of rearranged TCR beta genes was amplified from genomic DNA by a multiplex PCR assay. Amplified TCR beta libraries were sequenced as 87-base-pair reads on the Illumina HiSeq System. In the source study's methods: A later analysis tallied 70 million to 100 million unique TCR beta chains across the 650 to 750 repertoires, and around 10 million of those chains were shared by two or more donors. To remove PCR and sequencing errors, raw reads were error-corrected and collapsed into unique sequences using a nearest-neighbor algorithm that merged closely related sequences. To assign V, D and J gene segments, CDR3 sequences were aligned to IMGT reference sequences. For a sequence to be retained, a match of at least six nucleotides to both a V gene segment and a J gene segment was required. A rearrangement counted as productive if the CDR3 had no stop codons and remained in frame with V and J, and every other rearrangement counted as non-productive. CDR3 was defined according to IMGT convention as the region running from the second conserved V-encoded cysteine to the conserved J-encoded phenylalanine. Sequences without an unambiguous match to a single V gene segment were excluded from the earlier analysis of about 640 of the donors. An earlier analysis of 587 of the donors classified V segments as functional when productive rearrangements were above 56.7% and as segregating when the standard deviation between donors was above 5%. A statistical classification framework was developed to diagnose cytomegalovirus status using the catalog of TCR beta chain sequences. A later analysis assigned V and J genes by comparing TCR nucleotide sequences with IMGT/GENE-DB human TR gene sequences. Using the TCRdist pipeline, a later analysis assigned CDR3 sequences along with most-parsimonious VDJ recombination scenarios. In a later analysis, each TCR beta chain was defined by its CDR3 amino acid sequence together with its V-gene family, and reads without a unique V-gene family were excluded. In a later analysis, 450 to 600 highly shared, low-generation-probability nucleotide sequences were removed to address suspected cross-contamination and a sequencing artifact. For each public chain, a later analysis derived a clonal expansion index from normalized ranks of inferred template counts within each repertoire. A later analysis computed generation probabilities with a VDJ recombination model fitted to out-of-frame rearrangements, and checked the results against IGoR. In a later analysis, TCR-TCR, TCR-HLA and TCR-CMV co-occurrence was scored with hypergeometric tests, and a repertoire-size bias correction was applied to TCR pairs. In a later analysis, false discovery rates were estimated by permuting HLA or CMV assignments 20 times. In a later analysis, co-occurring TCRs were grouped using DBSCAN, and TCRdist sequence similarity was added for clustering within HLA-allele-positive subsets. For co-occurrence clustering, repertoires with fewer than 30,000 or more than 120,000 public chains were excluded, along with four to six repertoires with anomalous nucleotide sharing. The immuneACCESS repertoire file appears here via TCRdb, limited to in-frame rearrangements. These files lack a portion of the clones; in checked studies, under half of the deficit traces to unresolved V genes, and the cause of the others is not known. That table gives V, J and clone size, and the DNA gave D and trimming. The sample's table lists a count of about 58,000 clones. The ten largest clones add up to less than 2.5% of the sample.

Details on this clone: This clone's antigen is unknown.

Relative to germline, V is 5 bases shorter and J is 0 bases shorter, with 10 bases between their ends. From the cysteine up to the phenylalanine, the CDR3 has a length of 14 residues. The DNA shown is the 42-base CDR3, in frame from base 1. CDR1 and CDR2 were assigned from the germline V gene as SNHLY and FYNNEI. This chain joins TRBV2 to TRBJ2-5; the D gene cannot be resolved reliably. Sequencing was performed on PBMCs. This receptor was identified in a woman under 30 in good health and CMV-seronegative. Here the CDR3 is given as CASSQLTYQETQYF. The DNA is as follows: TGTGCCAGCAGTCAACTAACTTACCAAGAGACCCAGTACTTC.